These 31 T cell receptor beta chains were all obtained from the same sample, sequenced in a study of T cell clonality in common variable immunodeficiency. The assay was immunoSEQ multiplex PCR, and TCRdb's table has in-frame clones only and misses some. The profile covers roughly 70,000 clones, none occurring a single time. The specimen was peripheral blood mononuclear cells. The receptor set was obtained from a person aged 18 to 70 in good health.

Notes on this clone: The read terminates 3 residues before the CDR3 end, so the remaining end is supplied by the germline J gene. This sequence joins TRBV10-2 and TRBJ2-1, with 13 bases lining up with TRBD2. V dropped 3 bases and J dropped 8; count of bases not matched to a gene: 1. This CDR3 has 14 amino acids. The germline gives CDR1 WSHSY, CDR2 SAAADI. The part of the CDR3 DNA that was read is TGCGCCAGCAGTGAAACTAGCGGGAGGGATGAG. Amino acids: CASSETSGRDE. In full, the CDR3 reads CASSETSGRDEQFF.

In this sample, this clone turned up many times. The read halts 3 residues ahead of the CDR3 end, with the missing end drawn from the germline J gene. The chain couples TRBV28 to TRBJ2-2, with TRBD1 matching over 7 bases. Trimming removed 7 bases from V and 6 bases from J; junction bases left unmatched: 14. This CDR3 comprises 16 residues. From germline, CDR1 is MDHEN and CDR2 SYDVKM. CDR3 region: CASTPGQGDFSGELFF. The DNA read from the CDR3 is TGTGCCAGCACCCCTGGGCAGGGGGATTTCTCCGGGGAG.

This clone came up many times. The observed sequence ends 3 residues before the CDR3 terminus, with the missing tail filled in from the germline J gene. The chain is built from TRBV4-1 and TRBJ1-1; no clear D. Germline values: CDR1 MGHRA, CDR2 YSYEKL. The V and J ends lost 3 bases and 7 bases respectively, with 15 bases between them. The CDR3 loop spans 14 amino acids. CDR3 in amino acids: CASSQHLQVIEAFF. Incomplete CDR3 DNA: TGCGCCAGCAGCCAGCATCTCCAGGTGATTGAA.

Regarding this clone: The observed sequence ends 3 residues before the CDR3 terminus, with the missing tail filled in from the germline J gene. The rearrangement links TRBV7-9 to TRBJ2-3, with 7 bases lining up with TRBD1. This CDR3 is 14 amino acids long. V lost 4 bases and J lost 4; bases outside the gene matches: 5. In germline, CDR1 is SEHNR, CDR2 FQNEAQ (reference sequence). The CDR3 protein is CASSSWTGSDTQYF. The DNA read from the CDR3 is TGTGCCAGCAGCTCATGGACAGGATCAGATACG.

This clone occurred many times. Sequencing ends 3 residues short of the CDR3 end; the germline J gene provides the rest. The chain carries TRBV12-3 or TRBV12-4 and TRBJ1-5; the D is unclear. The CDR3 length is 12 residues. Trimming pared 2 bases from V and 6 bases from J, leaving 5 bases between. The part of the CDR3 DNA that was read is TGTGCCAGCAGTTTATCGGGTCAGCCC. Its protein product is CASSLSGQP. The complete CDR3 protein is CASSLSGQPQHF.

This clone was found many times. The CDR3 end is not reached by the read, which stops 3 residues before it; the germline J gene fills it in. The same CDR3 is also encoded by other DNA sequences in this sample. The V and J genes are TRBV20-1 and TRBJ1-6, with D tentatively TRBD1 (5 bases). V was clipped by 6 bases and J by 7 bases, with 25 bases between them. The length of the CDR3 is 17 residues. Germline values: CDR1 DFQATT, CDR2 SNEGSKA (reference sequence). CDR3 sequence reads: CSAMPPRQPNRNSPLHF. Incomplete CDR3 DNA: TGCAGTGCAATGCCTCCAAGACAGCCTAACCGAAATTCACCC.

This clone was counted at least ten times. The CDR3 end falls 3 residues outside the read, so it is completed with the germline J gene. This chain links TRBV4-1 with TRBJ1-6, with D perhaps matching TRBD1 (6 bases). Between the trimmed V and J ends, which lost 4 bases and 10 bases, there was a span of 14 bases. The CDR3 spans 14 residues. CDR1 and CDR2 (germline): MGHRA, YSYEKL. CDR3 loop: CASSRTDTKSPLHF. CDR3 bases read: TGCGCCAGCAGCCGGACAGATACGAAGTCACCC.

This clone was seen ten or more times. Read data end 3 residues before the CDR3 end; the end is taken from the germline J gene. The chain has TRBV7-6 and TRBJ1-3, with 8 bases aligning to TRBD1. After removal of 1 base from V and 0 bases from J, the junction contained 5 bases not matched to a gene. CDR1 and CDR2 (germline): SGHVS, FNYEAQ. The CDR3 sequence is 17 residues long. The sequenced CDR3 bases are TGTGCCAGCAGCTTAGGGCAGGGGGCAAACTCTGGAAACACC. Encoded protein: CASSLGQGANSGNT. The complete CDR3 reads CASSLGQGANSGNTIYF.

Many counts were recorded for this clone. The CDR3 is cut off 3 residues early in the read; its end comes from the germline J gene. The gene calls are TRBV30 and TRBJ1-1, with no clear D. The CDR3 totals 11 residues. Trimming removed 4 bases at V and 4 bases at J, with 7 bases between. The germline V gene encodes CDR1 GTSNPN and CDR2 SVGIG (reference sequence). CDR3 in amino acids: CAWTLFTEAFF. The CDR3 DNA, read in part, is TGTGCCTGGACACTCTTCACTGAA.

This clone occurred many times. Read sequence stops 3 residues before the CDR3 end, and the germline J gene provides the missing end. The J gene is TRBJ2-7, the V gene TRBV29-1; 7 bases are shared with TRBD1. V was clipped by 6 bases and J by 3 bases; unmatched bases: 5. The CDR3 is made up of 12 amino acids. Germline CDR1 is SQVTM and CDR2 is ANQGSEA. CDR3 bases read: TGCAGCGTCGGGACAGATTACTACGAG. This translates into CSVGTDYYE. The CDR3 reads in full as CSVGTDYYEQYF.

The table lists this clone with many counts. The read terminates 3 residues ahead of where the CDR3 ends, so the germline J gene completes it. The chain uses TRBV28 and TRBJ2-4; 9 bases are a match to TRBD2. The CDR3 is 16 amino acids. Germline CDR1 MDHEN, CDR2 SYDVKM. V shed 8 bases, J shed 3 bases, and the junction held 11 bases outside the gene matches. Partial CDR3 DNA: TGTGCCAGCCTTACAGCGGGGGGAGACGGCAAAAACATT. It is translated as CASLTAGGDGKNI. The CDR3 in full is CASLTAGGDGKNIQYF.

This clone appeared many times. The observed sequence ends 3 residues before the CDR3 terminus, with the missing tail filled in from the germline J gene. The V gene is TRBV12-3 or TRBV12-4, the J gene TRBJ2-7; maybe TRBD2 (5 bases). The CDR3 extends over 16 amino acids. Trimming took 1 base from V and 1 from J, leaving 14 bases between them. The sequenced part of the CDR3 DNA is TGTGCCAGCAGTTTAGGCCCCGCGGGCCTTTCCTACGAG. Residues: CASSLGPAGLSYE. The entire CDR3 protein reads CASSLGPAGLSYEQYF.

This clone came up many times. The read is 3 residues too short to cover the CDR3 end, so that end is filled in from the germline J gene. The chain employs TRBV30 and TRBJ2-1; TRBD2 aligns across 7 bases. Trimming took 3 bases from V and 8 from J; bases not matched to a gene: 7. This CDR3 has 13 residues. CDR1 and CDR2 (germline): GTSNPN, SVGIG (reference sequence). CDR3 residues: CAWSRTSGDEQFF. The sequenced part of the CDR3 DNA is TGTGCCTGGAGCAGGACTAGTGGGGATGAG.

This clone was counted many times. The read halts 3 residues ahead of the CDR3 end, with the missing end drawn from the germline J gene. The rearrangement uses TRBV30 and TRBJ1-2, with D possibly matching TRBD1 (6 bases). There are 11 residues in the CDR3. Germline CDR1 and CDR2: GTSNPN and SVGIG (reference sequence). The covered CDR3 bases are TGTGCCTGGAGTACAGGGTTCGGC. Amino acid sequence: CAWSTGFG. The complete CDR3 reads CAWSTGFGYTF. Combining the CDR3 with reference TRBV30 and TRBJ1-2 gives the whole variable domain SQTIHQWPATLVQPVGSPLSLECTVEGTSNPNLYWYRQAAGRGLQLLFYSVGIGQISSEVPQNLSASRPQDRQFILSSKKLLLSDSGFYLCAWSTGFGYTFGSGTRLTVV.

The table lists this clone with many counts. Read data end 3 residues before the CDR3 end; the end is taken from the germline J gene. Additional DNA sequences in this sample encode the identical CDR3. This rearrangement joins TRBV5-1 to TRBJ1-2; D unresolved. In germline, CDR1 is SGHRS, CDR2 YFSETQ. The CDR3 totals 13 residues. V lost 7 bases and J 6 bases, leaving 16 bases between the germline ends. CDR3 sequence: CASREGGRNGYTF. The CDR3 bases that were read are TGCGCCAGCCGCGAAGGTGGGCGTAATGGC.

This clone was seen repeatedly, ten times or more. The read falls 3 residues short of the CDR3 end, and the missing part is taken from the germline J gene. This chain joins TRBV14 and TRBJ2-3, with TRBD2 as a possible D gene (5 bases). The V end lost 3 bases, the J end lost 2 bases, and 18 bases lay between the germline ends. The CDR3 is made up of 17 amino acids. CDR1 is SGHDN, CDR2 FVKESK, per germline. The CDR3 spells CASSHGIPGWLTDTQYF. The CDR3 DNA, read in part, is TGTGCCAGCAGCCACGGAATACCGGGGTGGCTCACAGATACG.

The sample holds many counts of this clone. Coverage ceases 3 residues before the CDR3 finishes, and the germline J gene fills in the end. The gene calls are TRBV7-8 and TRBJ1-5, with D maybe TRBD1 (6 bases). The CDR3 runs 16 residues. Germline lookup yields CDR1 SGHVS and CDR2 FQNEAQ. V was trimmed by 5 bases and J by 0 bases, leaving 14 bases between them. The CDR3 sequence: CASSPVGGASNQPQHF. The sequenced part of the CDR3 DNA is TGTGCCAGCAGCCCGGTGGGGGGGGCTAGCAATCAGCCC.

In this sample, this clone turned up many times. Read data end 3 residues before the CDR3 end; the end is taken from the germline J gene. The J gene is TRBJ1-4, the V gene TRBV5-6, with D possibly being TRBD1 (6 bases). The CDR3 has 13 residues. Germline-derived CDR1 and CDR2 are SGHDT and YYEEEE. V was trimmed by 4 bases and J by 5 bases, leaving 9 bases between them. CDR3 residues: CASSSRGNEKLFF. Partial CDR3 DNA: TGTGCCAGCAGCAGCAGGGGAAATGAAAAA.

This clone was recorded many times. The read ends 3 residues early relative to the CDR3; the germline J gene fills the gap. The V gene is TRBV20-1, the J gene TRBJ2-1, with D tentatively TRBD1 (5 bases). The germline CDR1 and CDR2 sequences are DFQATT and SNEGSKA (reference sequence). This CDR3 is 13 amino acids long. V was pared by 5 bases and J by 8 bases, with 16 bases between. The CDR3 bases that were read are TGCAGTGCTCTAGGCCGTTGGGGCGATGAG. Its translation is CSALGRWGDE. The whole CDR3 reads CSALGRWGDEQFF.

This clone was detected ten times or more. The DNA ends 3 residues before the CDR3 does, and the rest of the CDR3 is filled in from the germline J gene. The chain carries TRBV18 and TRBJ1-2, with 9 bases fitting TRBD1. This CDR3 has 17 residues. CDR1 and CDR2 (germline): KGHSH, LQKENI. The CDR3 loop reads CASSPPSPGTGSDGYTF. The part of the CDR3 DNA that was read is TGTGCCAGCTCACCACCAAGTCCCGGGACAGGGTCGGACGGC.

This clone has ten or more counts. The CDR3 is cut off 3 residues early in the read; its end comes from the germline J gene. The chain has TRBV30 and TRBJ2-3, with TRBD2 as a possible D gene (6 bases). V dropped 0 bases and J dropped 3 bases, with 10 bases sitting between them. The CDR3 has 14 residues. CDR1 GTSNPN and CDR2 SVGIG come from the germline V gene (reference sequence). Incomplete CDR3 DNA: TGTGCCTGGAGTGTGGGTGGGGGGACAGATACG. This sequence encodes CAWSVGGGTDT. The entire CDR3 sequence reads CAWSVGGGTDTQYF.

This clone occurred many times. Read sequence stops 3 residues before the CDR3 end, and the germline J gene provides the missing end. The J gene is TRBJ1-2, the V gene TRBV5-1; D not certain. The CDR3 has 14 residues. V lost 0 bases and J 7 bases, leaving 13 bases between the germline ends. Germline loops: CDR1 SGHRS, CDR2 YFSETQ. The chain's CDR3 is CASSLDRISGGYTF. CDR3 bases read: TGCGCCAGCAGCTTGGATCGGATCTCGGGTGGC. Full variable domain (outside the CDR3, taken from reference TRBV5-1 and TRBJ1-2): KAGVTQTPRYLIKTRGQQVTLSCSPISGHRSVSWYQQTPGQGLQFLFEYFSETQRNKGNFPGRFSGRQFSNSRSEMNVSTLELGDSALYLCASSLDRISGGYTFGSGTRLTVV.

This clone was recorded at least ten times. The missing CDR3 end, 3 residues past where the read stops, is filled in from the germline J gene. The chain employs TRBV20-1 and TRBJ1-2; 10 nucleotides line up with TRBD1. Germline CDR1 is DFQATT and CDR2 is SNEGSKA (reference sequence). This CDR3 is 12 amino acids long. The CDR3 is CSARDRGEGYTF. The CDR3 bases that were read are TGCAGTGCTAGGGACAGGGGGGAGGGC.

This clone was picked up many times. The read comes to an end 3 residues before the CDR3 does, leaving the germline J gene to fill in the end. The chain carries TRBV13 and TRBJ1-6; 9 positions match TRBD1. This CDR3 contains 16 residues. V lost 2 bases to trimming and J lost 5 bases; unmatched junction nucleotides: 4. Germline V lookup: CDR1 PRHDT, CDR2 FYEKMQ (reference sequence). Partial CDR3 DNA: TGTGCCAGCAGCTTATACGGGACAGGGCATAATTCACCC. Protein: CASSLYGTGHNSP. The whole CDR3 protein is CASSLYGTGHNSPLHF.

This clone was observed many times. Coverage ceases 3 residues before the CDR3 finishes, and the germline J gene fills in the end. The V call is TRBV20-1, the J call TRBJ2-3; a possible D gene is TRBD2 (5 bases). Germline values: CDR1 DFQATT, CDR2 SNEGSKA (reference sequence). CDR3 length equals 15 residues. Trimming pared 1 base from V and 2 bases from J, leaving 13 bases between. The CDR3 is CSARGTHKYTDTQYF. CDR3 DNA, as far as it was read: TGCAGTGCTAGAGGGACTCATAAATACACAGATACG.

This clone came up many times. Read data end 3 residues before the CDR3 end; the end is taken from the germline J gene. This chain joins TRBV20-1 and TRBJ1-2; 9 nucleotides match TRBD1. The CDR3 has 14 amino acids. Germline V gene sequence: CDR1 DFQATT, CDR2 SNEGSKA (reference sequence). The CDR3 sequence is CSARDGTGNRGYTF. The CDR3 DNA, read in part, is TGCAGTGCTAGAGATGGGACAGGGAACAGGGGC.

This clone was observed many times. Its ends do not fully match the called genes, so a read error is possible. The CDR3 end is not reached by the read, which stops 3 residues before it; the germline J gene fills it in. The rearrangement links TRBV7-2 to TRBJ2-3; D gene ambiguous. Germline V gene lookup returns CDR1 SGHTA and CDR2 FQGNSA. This CDR3 region has 11 residues. The CDR3 loop reads CASSVAGTQYF. Partial CDR3 DNA: TGTGCCAGCAGCGTAGCCGGTACG.

Remarks on this clone: From the germline J gene comes the end of the CDR3, since the read stops 3 residues before it. The chain couples TRBV7-8 to TRBJ1-6; TRBD1 matches at 9 bases. V dropped 2 bases and J dropped 10; count of bases not matched to a gene: 9. The CDR3 length is 16 residues. The germline V gene has CDR1 SGHVS and CDR2 FQNEAQ. The part of the CDR3 DNA that was read is TGTGCCAGCAGCTTATCGACAGGGGGAATTGGATCACCC. Translated: CASSLSTGGIGSP. The CDR3 in its entirety is CASSLSTGGIGSPLHF.

This clone was seen many times. The read ends 3 residues early relative to the CDR3; the germline J gene fills the gap. The chain combines TRBV19 with TRBJ2-2; 12 bases align to TRBD2. CDR3 length equals 16 residues. Unmatched junction bases numbered 8, after V lost 3 bases and J lost 9 bases. The germline gives CDR1 LNHDA, CDR2 SQIVND (reference sequence). Partial CDR3 DNA: TGTGCCAGTAGTATTAGTCTAGCGGGAGGGCCGCGGGAG. Translation gives CASSISLAGGPRE. In full, the CDR3 is CASSISLAGGPRELFF.

This clone was found many times. The observed sequence ends 3 residues before the CDR3 terminus, with the missing tail filled in from the germline J gene. V usage is TRBV6-4 and J usage is TRBJ2-1; TRBD2 agrees at 10 bases. The trim removed 3 bases at V and 8 bases at J, leaving 4 bases unmatched. Per the germline V gene, CDR1 is MRHNA and CDR2 is SNTAGT. The CDR3 spans 14 residues. The sequenced CDR3 bases are TGTGCCAGCAGTGAGGCTAGCGGGGGTTATGAG. Translation: CASSEASGGYE. The full CDR3 reads CASSEASGGYEQFF.

This clone was found many times. The observed sequence ends 3 residues before the CDR3 terminus, with the missing tail filled in from the germline J gene. The V gene is TRBV19, the J gene TRBJ1-1, with 7 bases lining up with TRBD1. Germline-derived CDR1 and CDR2 are LNHDA and SQIVND (reference sequence). The CDR3 contains 13 residues. The ends lost 5 bases at V and 4 bases at J; junction bases unmatched: 4. The CDR3 region is CASSRQGTTEAFF. The sequenced part of the CDR3 DNA is TGTGCCAGTAGTCGACAGGGAACCACTGAA.